Listed below are T cell receptor beta chains from one sample, sequenced in a study of blood T cell repertoires in COVID-19. The repertoire was sequenced with immunoSEQ multiplex PCR; TCRdb's copy has only in-frame clones and lacks some. The sample yields around 100,000 clones, more than 85% seen once. The sample was peripheral blood. Every receptor here comes from a man aged 55-75 years with acute or convalescent COVID-19. Each CDR3 is given with its conserved first and last residue. D genes are given only for firm matches. Clone size is not always given. Where it is, it says once, few, many or a class for expanded clones.

NA	TRBV18	TRBJ1-5	TRBD1	TGTGCCAGCTCAATCGGACAGGGGGACAATCAGCCCCAGCATTTT	CASSIGQGDNQPQHF
NA	TRBV19	TRBJ2-3	TRBD2	TGTGCCAGTAGGGGACTACGAGAGACCACAGATACGCAGTATTTT	CASRGLRETTDTQYF
NA	TRBV30	TRBJ1-5	NA	TGTGCCTGGAGCTTGTCAGTCAGGGGATTACAGCCCCAGCATTTT	CAWSLSVRGLQPQHF
NA	TRBV28	TRBJ2-2	TRBD1	TGTGCCAGCACGACAGGGGAGGTAACCGGGGAGCTGTTTTTT	CASTTGEVTGELFF
NA	TRBV18	TRBJ2-7	NA	TGTGCCAGCTCACCACGGGGGCTGGCGGACGAGCAGTACTTC	CASSPRGLADEQYF
NA	TRBV20-1	TRBJ1-4	NA	TGCAGTGCTAGTTTCGGGGCAGGGGAAGTGGAAAAACTGTTTTTT	CSASFGAGEVEKLFF
NA	TRBV2	TRBJ1-2	NA	TGTGCCAGCAACTTAGGGAGTAACTATGGCTACACCTTC	CASNLGSNYGYTF
many	TRBV3-1/TRBV3-2	TRBJ1-2	NA	TGTGCCAGCAGCCAAGTGGGAGGGGAGGATGGCTACACCTTC	CASSQVGGEDGYTF
NA	TRBV5-5	TRBJ1-5	NA	TGTGCCAGCAGCTGGGGCAAGGGAAATATCAATCAGCCCCAGCATTTT	CASSWGKGNINQPQHF
NA	TRBV19	TRBJ2-7	TRBD2	TGTGCCAGTAGTATGAATAGCGGGGGCTACGAGCAGTACTTC	CASSMNSGGYEQYF
NA	TRBV5-1	TRBJ1-2	TRBD1	TGCGCCAGCAGCCCGCGGACAGGGACAGGGTATGGCTACACCTTC	CASSPRTGTGYGYTF
NA	TRBV6-5	TRBJ1-1	NA	TGTGCCAGCAGTTACGTGGGGCTACCGAACACTGAAGCTTTCTTT	CASSYVGLPNTEAFF
once	TRBV5-1	TRBJ2-7	NA	TGCGCCAGCAGCTTGTGGGCCAGCTCGAACTCCTACGAGCAGTACTTC	CASSLWASSNSYEQYF
NA	TRBV3-1/TRBV3-2	TRBJ1-2	TRBD1	TGTGCCAGCACCGGGACAGGGACGTTGGATGGCTACACCTTC	CASTGTGTLDGYTF
NA	TRBV5-4	TRBJ2-6	NA	TGTGCCAGCAGCTTTGGAGTAACTGGGGCCAACGTCCTGACTTTC	CASSFGVTGANVLTF
few	TRBV2	TRBJ2-1	TRBD2	TGTGCCAGCTCCACTAGCGGGAGCAGCACCGAGCAGTTCTTC	CASSTSGSSTEQFF
NA	TRBV6-1	TRBJ2-1	NA	TGTGCCAGCAGTGAAGCGTCCATCTACAATGAGCAGTTCTTC	CASSEASIYNEQFF
NA	TRBV2	TRBJ2-7	NA	TGTGCCAGCATAAGGAGAGGGCCCAGCTCCTACGAGCAGTACTTC	CASIRRGPSSYEQYF
NA	TRBV7-3	TRBJ2-1	TRBD2	TGTGCCAGCAGCCCCCCGGGACTAGCGGGACATGAGCAGTTCTTC	CASSPPGLAGHEQFF
NA	TRBV5-1	TRBJ2-1	TRBD2	TGCGCCAGCAGCTTGGTCCTAGCGGAGAATGAGCAGTTCTTC	CASSLVLAENEQFF
NA	TRBV5-4	TRBJ2-5	NA	TGTGCCAGCAGCTTGGGTCAGCAAGAGACCCAGTACTTC	CASSLGQQETQYF
NA	TRBV3-1/TRBV3-2	TRBJ2-6	NA	TGTGCCAGCAGCCCCGACAGCCGTGGGGCCAACGTCCTGACTTTC	CASSPDSRGANVLTF
NA	TRBV27	TRBJ1-1	TRBD1	TGTGCCGCCGGACGACAGGGGAACACTGAAGCTTTCTTT	CAAGRQGNTEAFF
NA	TRBV13	TRBJ2-3	TRBD2	TGTGCCAGCAGTATAACCTTAGCGGGAGGGGCAGATACGCAGTATTTT	CASSITLAGGADTQYF